This T cell receptor beta chain emerged from a study of CD8+ T cells in alopecia areata. The CDR3 consists of 12 residues. The trim removed 5 bases at V and 6 bases at J, leaving 2 bases unmatched. The germline CDR1 and CDR2 sequences are MNHEY and SMNVEV (reference sequence). The sequencing template was cDNA reverse transcribed from extracted RNA. Profiled with immunoSEQ multiplex PCR; TCRdb holds only in-frame clones, not every one. Of fewer than 200,000 clones in the sample, around 60% were seen once. This receptor was taken from a human donor with alopecia areata. This chain connects TRBV27 to TRBJ1-2; 8 nucleotides line up with TRBD1. The material sequenced was CD4+ T cells sorted from blood, taken at week 0. In nucleotides, the CDR3 is TGTGCCAGCAGTCTGACAGGGGATGGCTACACCTTC. Translation: CASSLTGDGYTF.